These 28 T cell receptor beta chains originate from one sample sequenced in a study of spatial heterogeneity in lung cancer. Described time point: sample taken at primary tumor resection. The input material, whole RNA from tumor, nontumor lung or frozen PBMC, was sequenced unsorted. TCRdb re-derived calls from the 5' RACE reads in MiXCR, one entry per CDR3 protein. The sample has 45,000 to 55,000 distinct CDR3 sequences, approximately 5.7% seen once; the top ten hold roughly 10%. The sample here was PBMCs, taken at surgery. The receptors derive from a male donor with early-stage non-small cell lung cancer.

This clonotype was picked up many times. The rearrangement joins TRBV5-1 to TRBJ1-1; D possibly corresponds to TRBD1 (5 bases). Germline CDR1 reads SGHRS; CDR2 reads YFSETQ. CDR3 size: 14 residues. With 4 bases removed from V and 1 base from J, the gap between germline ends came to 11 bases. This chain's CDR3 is CASSARQPNTEAFF. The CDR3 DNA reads TGCGCCAGCAGCGCTAGACAGCCGAACACTGAAGCTTTCTTT.

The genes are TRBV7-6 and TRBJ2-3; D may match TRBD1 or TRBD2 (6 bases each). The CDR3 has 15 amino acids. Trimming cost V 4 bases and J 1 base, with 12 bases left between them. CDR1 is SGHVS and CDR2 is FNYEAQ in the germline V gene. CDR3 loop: CASSSQGGRTDTQYF. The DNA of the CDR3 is TGTGCCAGCAGCTCTCAAGGGGGGCGCACAGATACGCAGTATTTT.

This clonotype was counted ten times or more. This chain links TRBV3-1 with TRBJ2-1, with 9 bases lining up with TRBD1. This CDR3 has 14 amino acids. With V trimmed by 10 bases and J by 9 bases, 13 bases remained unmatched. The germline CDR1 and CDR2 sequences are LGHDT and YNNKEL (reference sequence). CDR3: CATQGQGNPTEQFF. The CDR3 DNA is TGTGCCACCCAGGGACAGGGCAATCCGACTGAGCAGTTCTTC.

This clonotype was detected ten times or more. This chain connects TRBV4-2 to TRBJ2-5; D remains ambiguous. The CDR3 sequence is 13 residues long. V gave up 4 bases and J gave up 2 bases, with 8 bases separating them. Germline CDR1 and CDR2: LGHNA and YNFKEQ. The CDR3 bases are TGTGCCAGCAGCCTTCGTCAACAAGAGACCCAGTACTTC. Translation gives CASSLRQQETQYF.

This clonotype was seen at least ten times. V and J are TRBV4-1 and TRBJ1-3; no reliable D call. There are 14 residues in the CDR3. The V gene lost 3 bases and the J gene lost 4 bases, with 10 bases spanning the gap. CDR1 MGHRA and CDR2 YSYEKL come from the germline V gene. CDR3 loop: CASSHPPIGNTIYF. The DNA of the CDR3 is TGCGCCAGCAGCCACCCACCCATCGGAAACACCATATATTTT.

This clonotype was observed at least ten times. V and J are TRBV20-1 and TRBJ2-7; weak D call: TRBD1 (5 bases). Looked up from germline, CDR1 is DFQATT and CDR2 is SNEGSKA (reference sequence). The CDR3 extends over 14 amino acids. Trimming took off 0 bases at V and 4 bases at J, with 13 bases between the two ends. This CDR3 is CSARDQGNPYEQYF. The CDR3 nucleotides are TGCAGTGCTAGAGATCAGGGTAATCCGTACGAGCAGTACTTC.

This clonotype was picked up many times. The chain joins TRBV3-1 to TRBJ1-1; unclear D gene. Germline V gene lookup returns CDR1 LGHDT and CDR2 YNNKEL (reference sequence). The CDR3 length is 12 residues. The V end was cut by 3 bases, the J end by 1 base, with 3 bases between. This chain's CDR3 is CASSQGNTEAFF. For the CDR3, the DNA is TGTGCCAGCAGCCAGGGGAACACTGAAGCTTTCTTT.

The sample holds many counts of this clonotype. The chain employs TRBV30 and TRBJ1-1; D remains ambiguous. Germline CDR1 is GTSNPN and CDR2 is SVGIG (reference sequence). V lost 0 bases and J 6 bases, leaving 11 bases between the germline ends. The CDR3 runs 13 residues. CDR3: CAWSVQITAEAFF. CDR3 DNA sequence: TGTGCCTGGAGTGTACAGATTACTGCTGAAGCTTTCTTT.

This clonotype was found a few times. CDR3 amino acids: CASSYLDRVELFF. The DNA of the CDR3 is TGTGCCAGCAGTTACCTCGACAGGGTGGAGCTGTTTTTT. The J gene is TRBJ2-2, the V gene TRBV6-2 or TRBV6-3, with 7 positions matching TRBD1. Germline V gene data show CDR1 as MNHEY and CDR2 as SVGEGT. The CDR3 extends over 13 amino acids. The junction had 4 bases not matched to a gene; V was cut back by 2 bases and J by 10 bases.

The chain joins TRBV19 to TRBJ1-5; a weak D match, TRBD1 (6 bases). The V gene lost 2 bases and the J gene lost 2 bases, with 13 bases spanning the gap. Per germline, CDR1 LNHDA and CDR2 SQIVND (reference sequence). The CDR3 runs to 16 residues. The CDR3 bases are TGTGCCAGTAGTATAAGGGCAGGGGACGGCAATCAGCCCCAGCATTTT. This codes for CASSIRAGDGNQPQHF. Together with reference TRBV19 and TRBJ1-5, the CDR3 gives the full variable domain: DGGITQSPKYLFRKEGQNVTLSCEQNLNHDAMYWYRQDPGQGLRLIYYSQIVNDFQKGDIAEGYSVSREKKESFPLTVTSAQKNPTAFYLCASSIRAGDGNQPQHFGDGTRLSIL.

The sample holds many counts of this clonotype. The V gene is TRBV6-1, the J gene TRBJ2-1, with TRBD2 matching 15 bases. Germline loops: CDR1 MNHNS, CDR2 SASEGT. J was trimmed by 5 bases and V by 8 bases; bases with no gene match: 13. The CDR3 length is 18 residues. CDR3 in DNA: TGTGCCAGCTCTAGGGGACTAGCGGGAGGCTCCCCTCACAATGAGCAGTTCTTC. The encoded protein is CASSRGLAGGSPHNEQFF.

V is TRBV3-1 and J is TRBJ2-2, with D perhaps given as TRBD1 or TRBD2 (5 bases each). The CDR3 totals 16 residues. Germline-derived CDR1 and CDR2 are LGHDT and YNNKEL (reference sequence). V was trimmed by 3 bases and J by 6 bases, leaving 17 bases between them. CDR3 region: CASSHPERVRAGELFF. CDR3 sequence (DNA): TGTGCCAGCAGCCACCCGGAGAGGGTCAGGGCCGGGGAGCTGTTTTTT.

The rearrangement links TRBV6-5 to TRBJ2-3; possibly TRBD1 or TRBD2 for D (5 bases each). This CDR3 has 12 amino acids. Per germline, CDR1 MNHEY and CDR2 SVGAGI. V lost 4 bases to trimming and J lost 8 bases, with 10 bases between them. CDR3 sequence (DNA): TGTGCCAGCAGTTCTACTAGGGGTACGCAGTATTTT. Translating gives CASSSTRGTQYF.

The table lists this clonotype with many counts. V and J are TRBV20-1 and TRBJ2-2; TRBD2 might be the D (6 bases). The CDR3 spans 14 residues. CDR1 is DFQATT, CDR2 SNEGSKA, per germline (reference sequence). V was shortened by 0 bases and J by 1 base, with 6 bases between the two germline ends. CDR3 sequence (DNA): TGCAGTGCTAGAGAGCGGGAGAACACCGGGGAGCTGTTTTTT. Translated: CSARERENTGELFF.

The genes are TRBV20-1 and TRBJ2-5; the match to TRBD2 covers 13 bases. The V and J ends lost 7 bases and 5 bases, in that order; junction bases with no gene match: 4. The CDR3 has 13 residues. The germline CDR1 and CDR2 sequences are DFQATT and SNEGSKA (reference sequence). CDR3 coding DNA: TGCAGTGGGACTAGCGGGAGTTTGGAGACCCAGTACTTC. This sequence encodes CSGTSGSLETQYF.

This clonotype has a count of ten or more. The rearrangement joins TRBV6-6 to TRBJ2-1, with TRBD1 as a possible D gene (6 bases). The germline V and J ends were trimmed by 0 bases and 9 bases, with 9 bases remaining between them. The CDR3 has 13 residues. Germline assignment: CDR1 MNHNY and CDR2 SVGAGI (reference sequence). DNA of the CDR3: TGTGCCAGCAGTTACTCGGGGGCGGCTGAGCAGTTCTTC. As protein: CASSYSGAAEQFF.

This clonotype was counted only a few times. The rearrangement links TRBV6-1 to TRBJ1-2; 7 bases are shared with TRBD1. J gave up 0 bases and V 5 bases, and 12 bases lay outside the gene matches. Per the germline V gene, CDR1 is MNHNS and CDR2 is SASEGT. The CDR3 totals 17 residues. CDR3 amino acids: CASSPRQGRGANYGYTF. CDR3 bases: TGTGCCAGCAGTCCCCGACAGGGAAGGGGAGCTAACTATGGCTACACCTTC.

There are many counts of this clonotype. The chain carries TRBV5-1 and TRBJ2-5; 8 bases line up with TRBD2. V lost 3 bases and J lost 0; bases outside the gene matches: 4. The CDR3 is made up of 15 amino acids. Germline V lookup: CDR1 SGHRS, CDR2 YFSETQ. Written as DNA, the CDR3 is TGCGCCAGCAGCTCGGGAGGGGCGGACCAAGAGACCCAGTACTTC. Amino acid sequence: CASSSGGADQETQYF.

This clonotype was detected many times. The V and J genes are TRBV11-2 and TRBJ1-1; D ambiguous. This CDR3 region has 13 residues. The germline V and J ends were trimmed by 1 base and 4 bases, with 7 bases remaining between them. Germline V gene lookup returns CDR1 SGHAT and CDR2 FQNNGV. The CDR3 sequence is CASSLGLGTEAFF. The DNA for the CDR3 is TGTGCCAGCAGCTTAGGCCTGGGCACTGAAGCTTTCTTT.

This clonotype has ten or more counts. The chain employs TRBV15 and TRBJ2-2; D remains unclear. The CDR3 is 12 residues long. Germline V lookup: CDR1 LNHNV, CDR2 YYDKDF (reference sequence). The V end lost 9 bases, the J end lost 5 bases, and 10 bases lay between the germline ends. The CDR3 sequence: CATASGTGELFF. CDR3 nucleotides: TGTGCCACAGCGTCCGGGACCGGGGAGCTGTTTTTT.

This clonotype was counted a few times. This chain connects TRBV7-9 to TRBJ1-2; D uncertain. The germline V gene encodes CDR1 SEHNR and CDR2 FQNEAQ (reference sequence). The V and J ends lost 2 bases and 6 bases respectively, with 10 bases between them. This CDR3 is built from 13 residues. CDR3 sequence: CASSLTGLDGYTF. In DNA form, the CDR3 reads TGTGCCAGCAGCTTAACTGGGTTGGATGGCTACACCTTC.

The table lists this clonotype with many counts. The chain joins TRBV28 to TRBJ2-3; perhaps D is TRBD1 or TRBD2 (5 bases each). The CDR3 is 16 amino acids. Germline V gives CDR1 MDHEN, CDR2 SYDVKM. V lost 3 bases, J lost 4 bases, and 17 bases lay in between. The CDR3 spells CASSFPTGIGADTQYF. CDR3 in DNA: TGTGCCAGCAGTTTCCCGACGGGGATAGGGGCAGATACGCAGTATTTT.

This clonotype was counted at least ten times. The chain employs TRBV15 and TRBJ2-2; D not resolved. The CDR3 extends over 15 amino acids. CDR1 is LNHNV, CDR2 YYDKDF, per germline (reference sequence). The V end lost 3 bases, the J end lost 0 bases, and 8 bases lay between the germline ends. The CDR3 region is CATSSERTNTGELFF. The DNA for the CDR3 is TGTGCCACCAGCAGTGAACGGACGAACACCGGGGAGCTGTTTTTT.

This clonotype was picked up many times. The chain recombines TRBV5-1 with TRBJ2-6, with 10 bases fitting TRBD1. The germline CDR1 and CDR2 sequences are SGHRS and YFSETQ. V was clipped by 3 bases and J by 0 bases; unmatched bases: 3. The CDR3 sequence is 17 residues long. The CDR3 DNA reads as TGCGCCAGCAGCTCCGGGACAGGGGTCTCTGGGGCCAACGTCCTGACTTTC. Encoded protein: CASSSGTGVSGANVLTF.

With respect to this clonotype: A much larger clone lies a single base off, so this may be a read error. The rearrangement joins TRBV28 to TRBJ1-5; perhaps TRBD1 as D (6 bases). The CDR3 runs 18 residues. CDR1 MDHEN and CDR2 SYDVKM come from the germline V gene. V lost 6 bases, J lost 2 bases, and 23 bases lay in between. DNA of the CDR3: TGTGCCAGCAGAAACGGGGGGCTGAGGTTGAAGGGCAATCAGCCCCAGCATTTT. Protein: CASRNGGLRLKGNQPQHF.

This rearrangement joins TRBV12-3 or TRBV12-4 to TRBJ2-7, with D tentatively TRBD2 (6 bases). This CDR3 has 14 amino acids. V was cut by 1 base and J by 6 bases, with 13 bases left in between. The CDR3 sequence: CASSLGDSTSEQYF. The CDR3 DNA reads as TGTGCCAGCAGTTTAGGGGACTCCACCTCCGAGCAGTACTTC.

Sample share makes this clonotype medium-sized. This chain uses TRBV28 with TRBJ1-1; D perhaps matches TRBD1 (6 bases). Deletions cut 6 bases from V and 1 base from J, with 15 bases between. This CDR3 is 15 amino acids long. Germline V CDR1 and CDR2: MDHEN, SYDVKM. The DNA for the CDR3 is TGTGCCAGCAGGCAACAGGGACATAGGAACACTGAAGCTTTCTTT. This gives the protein CASRQQGHRNTEAFF.

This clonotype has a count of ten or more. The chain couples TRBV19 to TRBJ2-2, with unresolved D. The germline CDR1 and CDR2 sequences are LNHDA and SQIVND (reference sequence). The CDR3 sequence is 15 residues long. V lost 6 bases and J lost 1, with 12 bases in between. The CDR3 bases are TGTGCCAGTAGCCCCGGCACTCAGAACACCGGGGAGCTGTTTTTT. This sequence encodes CASSPGTQNTGELFF.